This is a list of T cell receptor beta chains from one sample in a study of T cell responses to AZD1222 COVID-19 vaccine. The table came from immunoSEQ multiplex PCR; TCRdb's copy has only in-frame clones and leaves some out. Of about 160,000 clones in the sample, 90% to 95% were seen once. The sample in question was peripheral blood, obtained 28 days after the second AZD1222 dose. Every receptor here comes from an adult who received the AZD1222 COVID-19 vaccine. CDR3s include the opening cysteine and the closing phenylalanine or tryptophan. The order of the fields is clone size, V gene, J gene, D gene, CDR3 protein, CDR3 DNA. A D gene is named only where the DNA matches it firmly. A row's size may be missing; if present it is once, few, many or a size class.

-	TRBV6-5	TRBJ1-2	TRBD1	CATTGTGGLKYGYTF	TGTGCCACCACCGGGACAGGGGGCCTCAAATATGGCTACACCTTC
-	TRBV19	TRBJ1-5	TRBD1	CASSIRTGSNQPQHF	TGTGCCAGTAGTATAAGGACAGGGAGCAATCAGCCCCAGCATTTT
-	TRBV6-5	TRBJ1-1	-	CASSYRDLDRGTEAFF	TGTGCCAGCAGTTACCGGGACCTGGATCGGGGGACTGAAGCTTTCTTT
-	TRBV5-6	TRBJ2-3	-	CASSLVGVGDTQYF	TGTGCCAGCAGCTTGGTAGGGGTTGGAGATACGCAGTATTTT
-	TRBV21-1	TRBJ1-1	-	CASSKANGWGTGGFGDTEAFF	TGTGCCAGCAGCAAAGCCAACGGCTGGGGGACAGGGGGATTTGGGGACACTGAAGCTTTCTTT
-	TRBV29-1	TRBJ2-3	-	CSVEGFSSTDTQYF	TGCAGCGTTGAGGGGTTTAGCTCCACAGATACGCAGTATTTT
once	TRBV7-6	TRBJ2-1	TRBD2	CASSLVGGILAGGGHEQFF	TGTGCCAGCAGCTTAGTGGGGGGGATACTAGCGGGAGGAGGACATGAGCAGTTCTTC
once	TRBV24-1	TRBJ2-7	-	CATSDPRLAYEQYF	TGTGCCACCAGTGACCCGAGACTAGCCTACGAGCAGTACTTC
-	TRBV28	TRBJ1-1	TRBD1	CASSGQGRFKNTEAFF	TGTGCCAGCAGTGGACAGGGGCGCTTCAAGAACACTGAAGCTTTCTTT
once	TRBV7-2	TRBJ2-5	-	CASSPTAVQETQYF	TGTGCCAGCAGCCCGACGGCGGTTCAAGAGACCCAGTACTTC
-	TRBV5-1	TRBJ2-3	TRBD2	CASSLGLAGISTDTQYF	TGCGCCAGCAGCTTGGGGTTAGCGGGGATAAGCACAGATACGCAGTATTTT
-	TRBV13	TRBJ1-2	-	CASSLEWGSSGYGYTF	TGTGCCAGCAGCTTAGAGTGGGGGAGTTCGGGCTATGGCTACACCTTC
once	TRBV6-2/TRBV6-3	TRBJ1-5	-	CASSTRDGLRPQHF	TGTGCCAGCAGTACCCGGGACGGCCTAAGGCCCCAGCATTTT
-	TRBV10-1	TRBJ1-2	-	CASSIPEATNYGYTF	TGCGCCAGCAGCATCCCGGAGGCGACTAACTATGGCTACACCTTC
-	TRBV4-1	TRBJ1-3	-	CASSQIILPAGQGERRNTIYF	TGCGCCAGCAGCCAGATTATCCTTCCAGCCGGCCAGGGAGAACGGCGAAACACCATATATTTT
-	TRBV12-1	TRBJ1-1	-	CASSFARDTEAFF	TGTGCCAGCAGCTTTGCCAGGGACACTGAAGCTTTCTTT
once	TRBV7-8	TRBJ1-2	-	CASSLPGPNYGYTF	TGTGCCAGCAGCTTACCGGGGCCCAACTATGGCTACACCTTC
-	TRBV27	TRBJ1-1	-	CASSVQGSLEAFF	TGTGCCAGCAGTGTTCAGGGGAGCCTTGAAGCTTTCTTT
-	TRBV6-1	TRBJ1-1	-	CASSEQGYTEAFF	TGTGCCAGCAGTGAACAGGGATACACTGAAGCTTTCTTT
-	TRBV9	TRBJ2-1	-	CASSATGSSYNEQFF	TGTGCCAGCAGCGCCACAGGGAGCTCCTACAATGAGCAGTTCTTC
-	TRBV14	TRBJ1-2	-	CASSRAISGRRGYTF	TGTGCCAGCAGCCGTGCGATTTCAGGGCGTCGAGGCTACACCTTC
few	TRBV7-2	TRBJ2-1	TRBD2	CASSRFGGSSYNEQFF	TGTGCCAGCAGCCGTTTTGGCGGGAGCTCCTACAATGAGCAGTTCTTC
once	TRBV3-1/TRBV3-2	TRBJ2-2	TRBD2	CASSSERETDTGELFF	TGTGCCAGCAGCTCTGAGCGGGAGACGGACACCGGGGAGCTGTTTTTT
-	TRBV7-6	TRBJ2-1	-	CASTQGRQQFF	TGTGCCAGCACCCAGGGAAGACAGCAGTTCTTC
-	TRBV18	TRBJ1-1	-	CASSSVGGGTEAFF	TGTGCCAGCTCTTCAGTAGGGGGGGGCACTGAAGCTTTCTTT
-	TRBV28	TRBJ2-7	-	CASSDPGIGDFAYEQYF	TGTGCCAGCAGTGACCCAGGAATAGGGGATTTCGCCTACGAGCAGTACTTC
-	TRBV15	TRBJ1-4	-	CATSRQANEKLFF	TGTGCCACCAGCCGGCAGGCTAATGAAAAACTGTTTTTT
-	TRBV2	TRBJ1-3	-	CASTTGGTIYF	TGTGCCAGCACCACGGGGGGCACCATATATTTT
once	TRBV27	TRBJ2-1	-	CASSYRNYNEQFF	TGTGCCAGCAGTTATAGAAACTACAATGAGCAGTTCTTC
-	TRBV18	TRBJ2-1	TRBD1	CASSPLGQRYNEQFF	TGTGCCAGCTCACCATTGGGACAGAGATACAATGAGCAGTTCTTC
-	TRBV27	TRBJ2-1	-	CASSFQPTGNNEQFF	TGTGCCAGCAGCTTTCAGCCTACAGGGAACAATGAGCAGTTCTTC
-	TRBV9	TRBJ2-6	-	CASSVAPASGANVLTF	TGTGCCAGCAGCGTAGCCCCAGCCTCTGGGGCCAACGTCCTGACTTTC
-	TRBV7-2	TRBJ1-2	-	CASSSALAYGYTF	TGTGCCAGCAGCTCTGCTCTAGCCTATGGCTACACCTTC
-	TRBV4-3	TRBJ1-3	-	CASSPFSSGNTIYF	TGCGCCAGCAGCCCTTTCTCCTCTGGAAACACCATATATTTT
-	TRBV28	TRBJ2-7	-	CASMGRGKYEQYF	TGTGCCAGCATGGGCAGGGGAAAATACGAGCAGTACTTC
-	TRBV20-1	TRBJ2-1	-	CSADIGLKQFF	TGCAGTGCCGATATAGGTTTAAAGCAGTTCTTC
once	TRBV27	TRBJ1-2	TRBD1	CASSLRQGADGYTF	TGTGCCAGCAGTTTACGACAGGGGGCTGATGGCTACACCTTC
-	TRBV18	TRBJ1-1	TRBD1	CASSPWDRAEAFF	TGTGCCAGCTCACCGTGGGACAGGGCTGAAGCTTTCTTT
few	TRBV4-2	TRBJ1-1	-	CASSQGDRMNTEAFF	TGTGCCAGCAGCCAAGGAGACAGGATGAACACTGAAGCTTTCTTT
-	TRBV18	TRBJ1-4	TRBD1	CASLGTGGEKLFF	TGTGCCAGCCTGGGGACAGGAGGAGAAAAACTGTTTTTT
-	TRBV10-3	TRBJ1-4	-	CAIRQGTGEKLFF	TGTGCCATCAGACAAGGGACCGGTGAAAAACTGTTTTTT
-	TRBV11-2	TRBJ2-1	-	CASSLRLSSYNEQFF	TGTGCCAGCAGCTTAAGGCTTAGCTCCTACAATGAGCAGTTCTTC
-	TRBV5-4	TRBJ2-7	TRBD1	CASSLALQGAGIYEQYF	TGTGCCAGCAGCTTGGCCTTGCAGGGGGCGGGGATCTACGAGCAGTACTTC
-	TRBV5-1	TRBJ1-5	-	CASSLGGIGNQPQHF	TGCGCCAGCAGCTTAGGGGGGATTGGCAATCAGCCCCAGCATTTT
-	TRBV7-9	TRBJ2-7	-	CASSLGSGISPYEQYF	TGTGCCAGCAGCTTAGGTTCAGGGATTTCTCCCTACGAGCAGTACTTC
once	TRBV29-1	TRBJ2-2	TRBD1	CSVGGWDRGFPGELFF	TGCAGCGTTGGGGGATGGGACAGGGGCTTTCCCGGGGAGCTGTTTTTT
-	TRBV5-1	TRBJ2-7	TRBD1	CASSLEGTGAYEQYF	TGCGCCAGCAGCTTGGAGGGGACAGGGGCCTACGAGCAGTACTTC
-	TRBV13	TRBJ2-2	TRBD2	CASSRPTSGRRGGELFF	TGTGCCAGCAGCCGTCCAACTAGCGGGAGACGGGGCGGGGAGCTGTTTTTT
-	TRBV19	TRBJ1-1	TRBD1	CASSMFRGQSRNTEAFF	TGTGCCAGTAGTATGTTTAGGGGACAGAGCAGGAACACTGAAGCTTTCTTT
-	TRBV19	TRBJ1-1	-	CASSGGVLGTEAFF	TGTGCCAGTAGTGGGGGGGTGTTGGGAACTGAAGCTTTCTTT
once	TRBV19	TRBJ2-1	TRBD2	CASSILAGYNEQFF	TGTGCCAGTAGTATACTAGCGGGATACAATGAGCAGTTCTTC